This T cell receptor (beta chain) was recovered during a study of spatial heterogeneity in lung cancer. Study-level results: Relative to follow-up, resection was when ubiquitous expanded tumor TCRs appeared more in blood.

Every TCR cDNA molecule carried a tag that served as a unique molecular identifier. TCRdb re-analysed the 5' RACE reads in MiXCR, keeping a single row per CDR3 protein. This sample yields tens of thousands of distinct CDR3 sequences, of which over 8.5% are seen a single time; 6.9% belongs to the top ten. The CDR3 is 12 amino acids. The J segment lost 5 bases and the V segment lost 5 bases, leaving 3 bases of the junction unmatched. The germline CDR1 and CDR2 sequences are SQVTM and ANQGSEA. There are a few counts of this clonotype. Its antigen is unidentified. Documented time point: sample taken at primary tumor resection. In each case, whole RNA from tumor, nontumor lung or frozen PBMC was sequenced unsorted.

This sequence joins TRBV29-1 and TRBJ2-5; TRBD1 matches 9 bases. The TCR comes from a male donor with early-stage non-small cell lung cancer. The sample consisted of PBMCs, taken at surgery. CDR3 in amino acids: CSVQQGAETQYF. CDR3 nucleotides: TGCAGCGTTCAACAGGGGGCGGAGACCCAGTACTTC.